What follows is one T cell receptor (beta chain) and its context. As yet, its antigen is unknown. This sample is drawn from a study of chemoradiotherapy in HPV16-positive cancers. General study results and limits: During treatment, candidate HPV-specific clones and E7-related motifs expanded in tumor. Only a couple of HPV16-positive patients supplied the functional HPV-specificity definition.

The protocol was immunoSEQ multiplex PCR, while the TCRdb copy is restricted to in-frame clones and leaves out a portion. The sample lists fewer than 25,000 clones, just under 75% occurring once. Germline CDR1 SGHTS, CDR2 YDEGEE. Trimming removed 0 bases from V and 4 bases from J, with 13 bases in between. CDR3 length: 15 amino acids. The V and J genes are TRBV5-8 and TRBJ1-2, with a tentative D call TRBD1 (6 bases). This sample was obtained from a patient who underwent chemoradiotherapy. The clonotype comes from a human donor with HPV-associated anogenital cancer. CDR3 sequence: CASSLGTQGTYGYTF. The CDR3 DNA is TGTGCCAGCAGCTTGGGGACCCAGGGGACCTATGGCTACACCTTC.